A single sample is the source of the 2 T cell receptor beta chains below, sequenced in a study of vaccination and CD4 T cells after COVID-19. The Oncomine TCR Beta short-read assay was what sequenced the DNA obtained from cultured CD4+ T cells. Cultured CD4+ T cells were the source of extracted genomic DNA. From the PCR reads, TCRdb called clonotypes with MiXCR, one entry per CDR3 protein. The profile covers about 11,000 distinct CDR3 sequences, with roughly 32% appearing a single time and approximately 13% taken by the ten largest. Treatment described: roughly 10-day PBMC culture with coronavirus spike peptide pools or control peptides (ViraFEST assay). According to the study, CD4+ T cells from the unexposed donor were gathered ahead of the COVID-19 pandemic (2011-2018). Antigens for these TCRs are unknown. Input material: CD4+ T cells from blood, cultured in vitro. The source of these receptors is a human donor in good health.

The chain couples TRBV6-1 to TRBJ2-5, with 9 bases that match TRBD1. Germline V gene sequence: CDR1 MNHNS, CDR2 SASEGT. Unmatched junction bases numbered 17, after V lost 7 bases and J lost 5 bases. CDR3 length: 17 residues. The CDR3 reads CASTTPGSGTGRETQYF. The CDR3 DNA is TGTGCCAGCACCACTCCGGGGTCCGGGACAGGGAGGGAGACCCAGTACTTC.

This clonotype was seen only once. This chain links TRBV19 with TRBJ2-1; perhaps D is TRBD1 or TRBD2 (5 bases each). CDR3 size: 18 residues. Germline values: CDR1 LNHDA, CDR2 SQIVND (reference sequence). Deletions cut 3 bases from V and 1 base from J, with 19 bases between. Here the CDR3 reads CASSISRGKRGSYNEQFF. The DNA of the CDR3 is TGTGCCAGTAGTATTAGTAGGGGTAAACGGGGTTCCTACAATGAGCAGTTCTTC.